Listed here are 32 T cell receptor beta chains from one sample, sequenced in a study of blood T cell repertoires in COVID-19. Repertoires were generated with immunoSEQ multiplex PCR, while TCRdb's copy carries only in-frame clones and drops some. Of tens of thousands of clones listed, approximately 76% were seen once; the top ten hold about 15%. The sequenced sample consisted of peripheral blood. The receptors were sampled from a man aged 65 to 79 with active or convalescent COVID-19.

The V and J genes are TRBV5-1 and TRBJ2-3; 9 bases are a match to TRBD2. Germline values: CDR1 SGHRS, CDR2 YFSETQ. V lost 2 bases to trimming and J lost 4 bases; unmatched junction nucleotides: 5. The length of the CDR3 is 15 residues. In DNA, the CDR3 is TGCGCCAGCAGCTTTTTTACTAGCGGGCCAGATACGCAGTATTTT. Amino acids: CASSFFTSGPDTQYF.

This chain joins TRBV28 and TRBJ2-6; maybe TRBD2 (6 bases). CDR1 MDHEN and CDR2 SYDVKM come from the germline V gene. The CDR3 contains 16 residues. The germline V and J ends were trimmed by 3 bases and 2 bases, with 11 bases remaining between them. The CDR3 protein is CASSFLGGTGANVLTF. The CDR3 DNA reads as TGTGCCAGCAGTTTTTTAGGAGGGACTGGGGCCAACGTCCTGACTTTC.

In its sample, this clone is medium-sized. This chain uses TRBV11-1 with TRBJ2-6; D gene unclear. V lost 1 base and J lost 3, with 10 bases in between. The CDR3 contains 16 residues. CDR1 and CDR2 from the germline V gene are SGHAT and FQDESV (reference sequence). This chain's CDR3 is CASSLDYFSGANVLTF. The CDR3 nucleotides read TGTGCCAGCAGCTTAGACTATTTCAGTGGGGCCAACGTCCTGACTTTC.

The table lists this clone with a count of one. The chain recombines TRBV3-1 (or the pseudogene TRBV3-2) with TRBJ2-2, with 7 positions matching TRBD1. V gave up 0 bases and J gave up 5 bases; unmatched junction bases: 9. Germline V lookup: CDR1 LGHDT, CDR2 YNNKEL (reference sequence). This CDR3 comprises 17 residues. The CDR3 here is CASSQDPAGGRTGELFF. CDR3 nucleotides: TGTGCCAGCAGCCAAGATCCGGCAGGGGGTCGTACCGGGGAGCTGTTTTTT.

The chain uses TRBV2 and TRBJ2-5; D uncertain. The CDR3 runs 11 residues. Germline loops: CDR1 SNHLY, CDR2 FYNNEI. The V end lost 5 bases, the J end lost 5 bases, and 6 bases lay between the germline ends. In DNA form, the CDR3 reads TGTGCCAGCAGTACCGAGGAGACCCAGTACTTC. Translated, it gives CASSTEETQYF.

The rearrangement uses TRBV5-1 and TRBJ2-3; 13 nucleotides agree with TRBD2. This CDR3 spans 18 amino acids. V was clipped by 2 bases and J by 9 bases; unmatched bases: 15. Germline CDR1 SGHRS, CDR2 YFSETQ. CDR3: CASSFRARTSGGIGTQYF. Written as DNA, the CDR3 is TGCGCCAGCAGCTTCCGAGCCAGGACTAGCGGGGGAATTGGCACGCAGTATTTT.

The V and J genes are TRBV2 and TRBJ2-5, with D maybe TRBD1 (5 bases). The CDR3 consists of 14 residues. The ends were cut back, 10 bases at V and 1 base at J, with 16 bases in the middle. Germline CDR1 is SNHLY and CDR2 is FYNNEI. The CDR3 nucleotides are TGTGCCACCTCTTTGAACCAGGGCCAAGAGACCCAGTACTTC. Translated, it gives CATSLNQGQETQYF.

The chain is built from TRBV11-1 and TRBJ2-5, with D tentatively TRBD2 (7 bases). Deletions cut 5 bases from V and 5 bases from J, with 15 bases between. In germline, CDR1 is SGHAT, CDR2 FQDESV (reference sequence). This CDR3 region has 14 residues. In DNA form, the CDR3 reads TGTGCCAGCAGCACGCGGGGGCTGCAGGAGACCCAGTACTTC. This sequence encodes CASSTRGLQETQYF.

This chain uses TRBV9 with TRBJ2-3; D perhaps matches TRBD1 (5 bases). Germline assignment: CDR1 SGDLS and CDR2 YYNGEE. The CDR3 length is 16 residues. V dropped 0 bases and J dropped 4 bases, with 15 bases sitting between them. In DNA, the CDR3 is TGTGCCAGCAGCGTAGGGGGCCGGTATGGCGCAGATACGCAGTATTTT. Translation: CASSVGGRYGADTQYF.

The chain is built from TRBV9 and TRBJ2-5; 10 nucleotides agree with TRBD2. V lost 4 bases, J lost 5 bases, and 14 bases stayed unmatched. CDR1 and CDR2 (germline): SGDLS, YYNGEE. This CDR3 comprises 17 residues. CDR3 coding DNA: TGTGCCAGCAGCCCCTGGCCCAGCGGGGGGGCGGGGGAGACCCAGTACTTC. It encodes CASSPWPSGGAGETQYF. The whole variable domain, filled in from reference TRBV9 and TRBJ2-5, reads DSGVTQTPKHLITATGQRVTLRCSPRSGDLSVYWYQQSLDQGLQFLIQYYNGEERAKGNILERFSAQQFPDLHSELNLSSLELGDSALYFCASSPWPSGGAGETQYFGPGTRLLVL.

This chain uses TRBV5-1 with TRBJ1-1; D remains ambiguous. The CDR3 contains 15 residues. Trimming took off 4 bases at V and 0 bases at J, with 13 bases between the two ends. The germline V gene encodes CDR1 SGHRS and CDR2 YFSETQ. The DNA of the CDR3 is TGCGCCAGCAGCAGGCCCGACAAGATGAACACTGAAGCTTTCTTT. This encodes CASSRPDKMNTEAFF.

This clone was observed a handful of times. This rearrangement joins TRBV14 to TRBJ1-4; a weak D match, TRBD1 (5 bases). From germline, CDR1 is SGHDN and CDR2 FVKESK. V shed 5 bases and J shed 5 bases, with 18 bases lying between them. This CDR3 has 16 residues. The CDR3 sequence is CASSFRLRGYNEKLFF. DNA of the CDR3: TGTGCCAGCAGCTTTCGACTTCGGGGGTACAATGAAAAACTGTTTTTT. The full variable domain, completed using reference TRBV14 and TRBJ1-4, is EAGVTQFPSHSVIEKGQTVTLRCDPISGHDNLYWYRRVMGKEIKFLLHFVKESKQDESGMPNNRFLAERTGGTYSTLKVQPAELEDSGVYFCASSFRLRGYNEKLFFGSGTQLSVL.

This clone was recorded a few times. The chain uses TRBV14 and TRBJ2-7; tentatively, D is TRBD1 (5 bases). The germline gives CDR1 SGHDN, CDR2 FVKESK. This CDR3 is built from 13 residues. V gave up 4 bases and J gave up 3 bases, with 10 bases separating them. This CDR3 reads CASSLIDSYEQYF. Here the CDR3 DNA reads TGTGCCAGCAGCCTTATCGACAGCTACGAGCAGTACTTC.

The DNA for the CDR3 is TGTGCCAGCAGCCGCGAGGGAGCTGAAGCTTTCTTT. As protein: CASSREGAEAFF. The gene calls are TRBV3-1 (or the pseudogene TRBV3-2) and TRBJ1-1; D remains ambiguous. This CDR3 contains 12 residues. Trimming took 4 bases from V and 6 from J, leaving 9 bases between them. Looked up from germline, CDR1 is LGHDT and CDR2 is YNNKEL (reference sequence).

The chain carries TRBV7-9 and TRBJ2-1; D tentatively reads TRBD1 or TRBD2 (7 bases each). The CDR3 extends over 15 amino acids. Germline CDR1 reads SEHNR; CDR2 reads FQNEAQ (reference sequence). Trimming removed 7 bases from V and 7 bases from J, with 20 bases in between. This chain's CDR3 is CASTRGGQGINEQFF. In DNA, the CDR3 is TGTGCCAGCACCAGGGGGGGCCAGGGGATAAATGAGCAGTTCTTC.

The CDR3 sequence is CASSVTSGGADTQYF. Here the CDR3 DNA reads TGTGCCAGCAGTGTCACTAGCGGGGGAGCAGATACGCAGTATTTT. The rearrangement uses TRBV6-4 and TRBJ2-3; 11 bases match TRBD2. Trimming removed 4 bases from V and 4 bases from J; junction bases left unmatched: 4. CDR3 length equals 15 residues. Germline V gene sequence: CDR1 MRHNA, CDR2 SNTAGT.

The CDR3 region has the DNA TGCGCCAGCAGTGAGTTGGGGGGGGCGAGGCTTCGCTCCTACGAGCAGTACTTC. Its translation is CASSELGGARLRSYEQYF. The chain couples TRBV10-2 to TRBJ2-7, with D tentatively TRBD2 (7 bases). In germline, CDR1 is WSHSY, CDR2 SAAADI. The CDR3 is made up of 18 amino acids. The ends were cut back, 1 base at V and 0 bases at J, with 19 bases in the middle.

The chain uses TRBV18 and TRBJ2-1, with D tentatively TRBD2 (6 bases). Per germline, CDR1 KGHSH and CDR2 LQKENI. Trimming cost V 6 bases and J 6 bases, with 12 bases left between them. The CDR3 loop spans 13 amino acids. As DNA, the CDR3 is TGTGCCAGCTCCGGGACTTGGGGCAATGAGCAGTTCTTC. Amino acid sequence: CASSGTWGNEQFF.

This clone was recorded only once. The DNA of the CDR3 is TGTGCCAGCAGCTTAGATTTTGGTGGCGGGGTCGAAGCCTACGAGCAGTACTTC. Translating it yields CASSLDFGGGVEAYEQYF. The chain combines TRBV11-2 with TRBJ2-7; D is perhaps TRBD2 (6 bases). The CDR3 runs to 18 residues. With 0 bases removed from V and 2 bases from J, the gap between germline ends came to 20 bases. CDR1 SGHAT and CDR2 FQNNGV come from the germline V gene.

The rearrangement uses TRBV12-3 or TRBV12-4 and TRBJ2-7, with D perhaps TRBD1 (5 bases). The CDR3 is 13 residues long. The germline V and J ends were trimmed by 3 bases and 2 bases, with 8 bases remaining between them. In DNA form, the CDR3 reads TGTGCCAGCAGTTTCGCAGGGACCTACGAGCAGTACTTC. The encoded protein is CASSFAGTYEQYF.

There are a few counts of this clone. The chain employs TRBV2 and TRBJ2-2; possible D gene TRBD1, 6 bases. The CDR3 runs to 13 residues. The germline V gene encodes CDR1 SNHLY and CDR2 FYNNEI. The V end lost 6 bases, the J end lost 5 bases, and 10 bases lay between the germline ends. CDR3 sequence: CASSVQGTGELFF. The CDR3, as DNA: TGTGCCAGCAGCGTACAGGGAACCGGGGAGCTGTTTTTT.

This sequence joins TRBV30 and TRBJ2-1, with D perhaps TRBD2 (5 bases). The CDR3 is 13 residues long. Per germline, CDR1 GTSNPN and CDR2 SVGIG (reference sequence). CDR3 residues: CATRRNSYNEQFF. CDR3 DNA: TGTGCGACCCGGAGGAATTCCTACAATGAGCAGTTCTTC.

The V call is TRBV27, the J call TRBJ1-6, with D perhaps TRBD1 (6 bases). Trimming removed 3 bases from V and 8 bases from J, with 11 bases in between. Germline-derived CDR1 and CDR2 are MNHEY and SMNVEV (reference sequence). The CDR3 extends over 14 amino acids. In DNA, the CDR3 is TGTGCCAGCAGTTTGTTAACAGGGCATTCACCCCTCCACTTT. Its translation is CASSLLTGHSPLHF.

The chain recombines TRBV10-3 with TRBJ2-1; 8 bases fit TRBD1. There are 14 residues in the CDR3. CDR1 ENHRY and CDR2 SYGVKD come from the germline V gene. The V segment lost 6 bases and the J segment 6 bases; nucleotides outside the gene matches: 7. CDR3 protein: CAIRDRVGSNEQFF. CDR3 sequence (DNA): TGTGCCATCAGGGACAGGGTAGGGAGCAATGAGCAGTTCTTC.

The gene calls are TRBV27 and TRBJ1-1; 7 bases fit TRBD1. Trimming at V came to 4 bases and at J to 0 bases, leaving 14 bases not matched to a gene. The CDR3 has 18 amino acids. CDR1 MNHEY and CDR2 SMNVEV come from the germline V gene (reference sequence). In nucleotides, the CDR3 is TGTGCCAGCAGTTCCGGGGGTGGGACAGTGTACATGAACACTGAAGCTTTCTTT. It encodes CASSSGGGTVYMNTEAFF.

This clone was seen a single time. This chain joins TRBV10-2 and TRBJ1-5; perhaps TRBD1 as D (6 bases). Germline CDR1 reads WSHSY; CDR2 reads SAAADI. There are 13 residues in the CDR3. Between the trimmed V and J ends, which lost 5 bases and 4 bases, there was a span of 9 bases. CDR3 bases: TGCGCCAGCAGTAGGACAGTAAATCAGCCCCAGCATTTT. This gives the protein CASSRTVNQPQHF.

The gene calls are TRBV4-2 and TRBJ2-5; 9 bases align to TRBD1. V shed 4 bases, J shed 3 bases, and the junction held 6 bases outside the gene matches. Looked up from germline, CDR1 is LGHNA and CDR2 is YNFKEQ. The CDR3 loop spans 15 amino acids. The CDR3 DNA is TGTGCCAGCAGCCGCGGGGACAGGGATGAAGAGACCCAGTACTTC. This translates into CASSRGDRDEETQYF.

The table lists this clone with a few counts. CDR3 loop: CAGNRESNYGYTF. The CDR3 coding sequence is TGTGCCGGAAACAGGGAATCTAACTATGGCTACACCTTC. J is TRBJ1-2 and V is TRBV7-9; D perhaps matches TRBD1 (6 bases). V dropped 11 bases and J dropped 0 bases, with 13 bases sitting between them. The CDR3 covers 13 residues. Germline values: CDR1 SEHNR, CDR2 FQNEAQ (reference sequence).

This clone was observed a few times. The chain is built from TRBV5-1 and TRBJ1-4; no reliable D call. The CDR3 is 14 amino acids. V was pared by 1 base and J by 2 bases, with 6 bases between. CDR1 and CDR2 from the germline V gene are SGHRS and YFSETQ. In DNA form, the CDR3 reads TGCGCCAGCAGCTTGTTAGCTACTAATGAAAAACTGTTTTTT. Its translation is CASSLLATNEKLFF.

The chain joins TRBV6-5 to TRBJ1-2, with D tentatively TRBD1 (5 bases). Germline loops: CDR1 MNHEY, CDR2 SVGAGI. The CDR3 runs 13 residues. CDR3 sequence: CAASHGGQLGYTF. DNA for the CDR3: TGTGCAGCGAGTCACGGGGGTCAGCTTGGCTACACCTTC.

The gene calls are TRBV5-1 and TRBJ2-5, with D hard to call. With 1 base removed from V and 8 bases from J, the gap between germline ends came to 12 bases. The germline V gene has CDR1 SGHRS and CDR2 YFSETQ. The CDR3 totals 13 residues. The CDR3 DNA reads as TGCGCCAGCAGCTTGAGTGGCCCCGAAACCCAGTACTTC. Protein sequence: CASSLSGPETQYF. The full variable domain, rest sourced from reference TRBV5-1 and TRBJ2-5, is KAGVTQTPRYLIKTRGQQVTLSCSPISGHRSVSWYQQTPGQGLQFLFEYFSETQRNKGNFPGRFSGRQFSNSRSEMNVSTLELGDSALYLCASSLSGPETQYFGPGTRLLVL.

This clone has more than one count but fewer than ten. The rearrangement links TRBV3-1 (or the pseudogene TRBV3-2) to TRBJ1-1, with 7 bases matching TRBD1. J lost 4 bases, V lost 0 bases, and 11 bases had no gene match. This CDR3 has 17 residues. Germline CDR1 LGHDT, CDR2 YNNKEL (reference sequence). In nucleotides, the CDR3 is TGTGCCAGCAGCCAAGAGCTGGGGTCAGACAGGGCCACTGAAGCTTTCTTT. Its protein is CASSQELGSDRATEAFF.